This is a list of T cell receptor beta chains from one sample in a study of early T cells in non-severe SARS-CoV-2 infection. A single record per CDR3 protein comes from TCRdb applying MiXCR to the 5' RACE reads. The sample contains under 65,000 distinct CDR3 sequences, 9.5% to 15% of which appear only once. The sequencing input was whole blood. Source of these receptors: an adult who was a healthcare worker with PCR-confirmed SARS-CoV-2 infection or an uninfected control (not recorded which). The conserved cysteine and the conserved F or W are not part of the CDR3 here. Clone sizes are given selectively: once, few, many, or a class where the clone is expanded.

CDR3 protein: ASSLLAGGQETQY; V gene: TRBV7-2; J gene: TRBJ2-5; clone size: few
CDR3 protein: ASSVYGGKLH; V gene: TRBV9; J gene: TRBJ1-5; clone size: many
CDR3 protein: ASGGDFSYEQY; V gene: TRBV2; J gene: TRBJ2-7; clone size: .
CDR3 protein: ASSQGTAKYGYT; V gene: TRBV3-1; J gene: TRBJ1-2; clone size: .
CDR3 protein: ASSFTGELF; V gene: TRBV11-2; J gene: TRBJ2-2; clone size: many
CDR3 protein: ASSLTGPYGYT; V gene: TRBV7-9; J gene: TRBJ1-2; clone size: .
CDR3 protein: SARVTPQETQY; V gene: TRBV20-1; J gene: TRBJ2-5; clone size: few
CDR3 protein: ASSQLNRESSYEQY; V gene: TRBV23-1; J gene: TRBJ2-7; clone size: few
CDR3 protein: ASSWQGQTGELF; V gene: TRBV27; J gene: TRBJ2-2; clone size: few
CDR3 protein: AGTLTGGNYGYT; V gene: TRBV30; J gene: TRBJ1-2; clone size: many
CDR3 protein: SDIDYSGSGYT; V gene: TRBV29-1; J gene: TRBJ1-2; clone size: .
CDR3 protein: ASSPINRAVNTGELF; V gene: TRBV18; J gene: TRBJ2-2; clone size: few
CDR3 protein: ASSAPRGELF; V gene: TRBV9; J gene: TRBJ2-2; clone size: .
CDR3 protein: SALRGTPENNEQF; V gene: TRBV20-1; J gene: TRBJ2-1; clone size: many
CDR3 protein: ASSPNQNTEAF; V gene: TRBV19; J gene: TRBJ1-1; clone size: few
CDR3 protein: SANLGQGNYGYT; V gene: TRBV29-1; J gene: TRBJ1-2; clone size: many
CDR3 protein: ASSPSLAGLYEQY; V gene: TRBV7-3; J gene: TRBJ2-7; clone size: many
CDR3 protein: ASSEHMSGPPHNEQF; V gene: TRBV6-1; J gene: TRBJ2-1; clone size: .
CDR3 protein: ASSEGAGQSEQY; V gene: TRBV2; J gene: TRBJ2-7; clone size: .
CDR3 protein: ASSINGFSDQPQH; V gene: TRBV19; J gene: TRBJ1-5; clone size: .
CDR3 protein: ASSPPAPGGSYEQY; V gene: TRBV18; J gene: TRBJ2-7; clone size: few
CDR3 protein: ASSATGSEDGYT; V gene: TRBV2; J gene: TRBJ1-2; clone size: few
CDR3 protein: ASSLWTGGNEQF; V gene: TRBV3-1; J gene: TRBJ2-1; clone size: few
CDR3 protein: ASSYRVGGSYEQY; V gene: TRBV13; J gene: TRBJ2-7; clone size: .
CDR3 protein: SAGTGNTEAF; V gene: TRBV29-1; J gene: TRBJ1-1; clone size: many
CDR3 protein: ASSSAGGLEQF; V gene: TRBV11-2; J gene: TRBJ2-1; clone size: .